This entry features one TCR beta chain sequence. Its binding antigen is unknown. No much larger clone exists at a distance of one base, and base qualities are not known. Patients with a history of autoimmune disease or receiving systemic immunosuppression were excluded from the trial. Peripheral blood for TCR sequencing was collected from all dose cohorts at baseline, on cycle 4 day 1, and on cycle 7 day 1. Samples were obtained from an open-label, multicenter, first-in-human phase I dose-escalation trial of ivuxolimab. Adults with locally advanced or metastatic melanoma, renal cell, hepatocellular, or head and neck squamous cell carcinoma were enrolled in the trial. CD4+ and CD8+ T cells were sorted separately from peripheral blood before TCR sequencing. As encoded in the germline V gene (reference sequence), CDR1 is MNHNY while CDR2 is SVGAGI. V lost 7 bases and J lost 3 bases; the stretch between them is 10 bases long. The CDR3 measures 13 amino acids from cysteine to phenylalanine. CDR3 DNA only is kept here, 39 bases in frame from base 1.

This sample was included in a study of OX40 agonist ivuxolimab in advanced cancers. Turning to the overall study: Ivuxolimab, which targeted the costimulatory receptor OX40 (CD134), was an agonistic, fully human IgG2 monoclonal antibody. Intravenous ivuxolimab was administered to patients every 2 weeks at six dose levels: 0.01, 0.1, 0.3, 1.5, 3 and 10 mg/kg. Among the roughly 50 dose-escalation patients, approximately 20 had hepatocellular carcinoma, about 15 melanoma, 9 renal cell carcinoma and 9 head and neck cancer. Three dose-escalation patients achieved partial responses, one with hepatocellular carcinoma and two with cutaneous melanoma. Peripheral TCRbeta sequencing aimed to test whether ivuxolimab altered TCR sequence diversity and caused clonal T-cell expansion. The dose-escalation cohort was 82.7% male with a mean age of approximately 59 years, ranging from about 23 to 85. The monotherapy dose-escalation portion (N ≈ 55 patients) of the phase I ivuxolimab trial is reported in the paper. Prior anti-PD-1, anti-PD-L1 or anti-CTLA-4 therapy was permitted, and 30% to 50% of dose-escalation patients had received checkpoint inhibitors. Points the paper makes about the study in general: After ivuxolimab, more expanded clones were found on average in CD8+ T cells than in CD4+ T cells. The antigen specificity of the clonally expanded peripheral T cells was not determined. Low levels of normalized T-cell clonal expansion were also seen in some nonresponding patients. In the 0.1-3.0 mg/kg groups, partial responders had among the lowest normalized peripheral clonal expansion, particularly in CD8+ T cells. At doses of 0.1 to 3.0 mg/kg, clonal expansion of both CD4+ and CD8+ T cells in blood was seen between baseline and week 6.

Genomic DNA was extracted from sorted cells for sequencing of the TCRbeta CDR3 region. The immunoSEQ Assay was used to sequence the TCRbeta CDR3 regions. Here the immuneACCESS table is served through TCRdb, limited to in-frame sequences with V and J called. Missing clones are a known gap in these copies; in checked studies unresolved V genes cover under half, and the rest lacks a known reason. The sample profile shows about 61,000 clones; more than 85% of them were found once. The ten most abundant clones make up around 20% of the sample. This TCR came from an adult with an advanced solid tumor such as melanoma, head and neck, liver or kidney cancer. This receptor chain uses TRBV6-6 and TRBJ2-1; a tentative D call is TRBD2 (6 bases match). Sequencing was performed on CD4+ or CD8+ T cells sorted from blood, taken in a trial of the OX40 agonist ivuxolimab. The bases are TGTGCCAGCATAGGAGGGGTCTACAATGAGCAGTTCTTC. It encodes CASIGGVYNEQFF.